Presented here are 10 T cell receptor beta chains from one specimen sequenced in a study of vaccination and CD4 T cells after COVID-19. Cultured CD4+ T cell DNA underwent sequencing with the Oncomine TCR Beta short-read assay. A single record per CDR3 protein comes from TCRdb applying MiXCR to the PCR reads. The sample comprises about 13,000 distinct CDR3 sequences, around 40% of which are singletons, and less than 9% rests with the top ten. Antigens for these TCRs are unknown. Indicated treatment: approximately 11-day PBMC culture with coronavirus spike peptide pools or control peptides (ViraFEST assay). The sequencing here drew on CD4+ T cells from blood, cultured in vitro, taken after SARS-CoV-2 vaccination. These receptors all stem from a human donor who had recovered from COVID-19.

The gene calls are TRBV28 and TRBJ2-2; TRBD2 might be the D (6 bases). The V and J ends lost 1 base and 4 bases respectively, with 10 bases between them. In germline, CDR1 is MDHEN, CDR2 SYDVKM. The CDR3 is 15 amino acids. The CDR3 reads CASSLYGTATGELFF. The CDR3, as DNA: TGTGCCAGCAGTTTATACGGGACTGCCACCGGGGAGCTGTTTTTT.

This clonotype was observed a handful of times. One junction end disagrees with the germline gene, perhaps due to a read error. The gene calls are TRBV5-3 and TRBJ1-6, with D possibly matching TRBD1 (5 bases). TRBV5-3 is filed as an ORF, its function uncertain. The CDR3 has 17 amino acids. CDR3 in amino acids: CASSLRWYPAGSSPLHF. DNA for the CDR3: TGTGCCAGCAGCTTGAGATGGTACCCCGCAGGGAGCTCACCCCTCCACTTT.

This clonotype was counted a few times. The chain carries TRBV6-1 and TRBJ1-5, with unresolved D. The V end was cut by 3 bases, the J end by 4 bases, with 10 bases between. Per the germline V gene, CDR1 is MNHNS and CDR2 is SASEGT. This CDR3 is built from 14 residues. The DNA of the CDR3 is TGTGCCAGCAGTGAGAACGGACCAAATCAGCCCCAGCATTTT. Encoded protein: CASSENGPNQPQHF.

This clonotype is a singleton in its sample. V is TRBV27 and J is TRBJ1-2; 9 positions agree with TRBD1. Germline values: CDR1 MNHEY, CDR2 SMNVEV (reference sequence). The CDR3 extends over 15 amino acids. After removal of 1 base from V and 3 bases from J, the junction contained 3 bases not matched to a gene. The CDR3 DNA sequence: TGTGCCAGCAGTTTATTGGGACAGGGCGACTATGGCTACACCTTC. Its translation is CASSLLGQGDYGYTF.

The CDR3 sequence: CASSSSGGPYEQYF. The DNA of the CDR3 is TGTGCCAGCAGCTCCTCAGGGGGTCCCTACGAGCAGTACTTC. The rearrangement links TRBV11-2 to TRBJ2-7; 7 bases align to TRBD1. The CDR3 contains 14 residues. V was pared by 4 bases and J by 2 bases, with 5 bases of the junction left unmatched. In germline, CDR1 is SGHAT, CDR2 FQNNGV. Based on the CDR3 plus reference TRBV11-2 and TRBJ2-7, the full variable domain is EAGVAQSPRYKIIEKRQSVAFWCNPISGHATLYWYQQILGQGPKLLIQFQNNGVVDDSQLPKDRFSAERLKGVDSTLKIQPAKLEDSAVYLCASSSSGGPYEQYFGPGTRLTVT.

This sequence joins TRBV20-1 and TRBJ2-7, with a possible D match to TRBD1 (5 bases). With 6 bases removed from V and 6 bases from J, the gap between germline ends came to 18 bases. Germline V gene data show CDR1 as DFQATT and CDR2 as SNEGSKA (reference sequence). The CDR3 has 13 amino acids. CDR3 coding DNA: TGCAGTGCCCTTGTTACAGGATTGTTCGAGCAGTACTTC. Protein: CSALVTGLFEQYF.

A few counts support this clonotype. This chain joins TRBV6-1 and TRBJ2-3; TRBD2 agrees at 12 bases. This CDR3 comprises 13 residues. Unmatched junction bases numbered 0, after V lost 8 bases and J lost 3 bases. The germline CDR1 and CDR2 sequences are MNHNS and SASEGT. CDR3 in DNA: TGTGCCAGCGGGACTAGCGGGACAGATACGCAGTATTTT. It encodes CASGTSGTDTQYF.

The chain is built from TRBV6-1 and TRBJ1-5; TRBD1 agrees at 8 bases. J lost 2 bases, V lost 7 bases, and 7 bases had no gene match. There are 15 residues in the CDR3. In germline, CDR1 is MNHNS, CDR2 SASEGT. The CDR3: CASIQGAEGNQPQHF. In DNA, the CDR3 is TGTGCCAGCATTCAGGGGGCAGAGGGCAATCAGCCCCAGCATTTT.

This chain links TRBV7-9 with TRBJ2-1, with D uncertain. With 0 bases removed from V and 8 bases from J, the gap between germline ends came to 8 bases. The germline V gene has CDR1 SEHNR and CDR2 FQNEAQ (reference sequence). This CDR3 region has 13 residues. In DNA form, the CDR3 reads TGTGCCAGCAGCTTAGCGCTCGGTGATGAGCAGTTCTTC. It codes for CASSLALGDEQFF.

This clonotype has just a few counts. The chain combines TRBV6-1 with TRBJ2-7; D ambiguous. Germline CDR1 MNHNS, CDR2 SASEGT. The CDR3 runs to 15 residues. V was pared by 6 bases and J by 0 bases, with 15 bases between. CDR3 in DNA: TGTGCCAGCAGGAAGGACCCGACGGGCTCCTACGAGCAGTACTTC. Translating gives CASRKDPTGSYEQYF.